These 13 T cell receptor beta chains share one sample of origin, sequenced in a study of cytomegalovirus exposure and HLA in healthy donors. PCR involved 60 Vbeta and 13 Jbeta primers. Using immunoSEQ multiplex PCR, the repertoire was profiled, and TCRdb retains in-frame clones only, with some absent. The sample records 200,000 to 250,000 clones, 83% being singletons. Sequenced material: PBMCs. Receptors originate from a girl between 5 and 17 years old in good health and CMV-seronegative.

This chain links TRBV21-1 with TRBJ2-7; the listed D gene, TRBD1, was not tested against the DNA. TRBV21-1 is annotated as a pseudogene. CDR3 length: 15 residues. CDR3 sequence reads: CASSDSQAQGDEQYF. The CDR3 DNA reads TGTGCCAGCTCGGACAGCCAAGCCCAAGGCGACGAGCAGTACTTC.

The J gene is TRBJ1-3, the V gene TRBV30; possible D gene TRBD1, 6 bases. Germline V gives CDR1 GTSNPN, CDR2 SVGIG (reference sequence). V dropped 7 bases and J dropped 0 bases, with 19 bases sitting between them. This CDR3 region has 16 residues. The CDR3 DNA sequence: TGTGCCTCAACCCCCCCCCGGGACAACTCTGGAAACACCATATATTTT. Amino acid sequence: CASTPPRDNSGNTIYF.

The chain combines TRBV5-8 with TRBJ2-1; the D gene is possibly TRBD2 (5 bases). CDR1 and CDR2 (germline): SGHTS, YDEGEE. The V gene lost 0 bases and the J gene lost 7 bases, with 11 bases spanning the gap. The CDR3 has 14 residues. CDR3 sequence reads: CASSLVWEKNEQFF. For the CDR3, the DNA is TGTGCCAGCAGCTTGGTGTGGGAGAAGAATGAGCAGTTCTTC.

This chain joins TRBV7-9 and TRBJ1-2; 7 nucleotides line up with TRBD1. The CDR3 consists of 16 residues. From germline, CDR1 is SEHNR and CDR2 FQNEAQ (reference sequence). Unmatched junction bases numbered 15, after V lost 6 bases and J lost 5 bases. CDR3 region: CASSSGGLGMGYGYTF. Here the CDR3 DNA reads TGTGCCAGCAGTTCAGGGGGGCTAGGTATGGGATATGGCTACACCTTC. The complete variable domain, with remaining parts taken from reference TRBV7-9 and TRBJ1-2, reads DTGVSQNPRHKITKRGQNVTFRCDPISEHNRLYWYRQTLGQGPEFLTYFQNEAQLEKSRLLSDRFSAERPKGSFSTLEIQRTEQGDSAMYLCASSSGGLGMGYGYTFGSGTRLTVV.

This sequence joins TRBV19 and TRBJ2-7; possible D gene TRBD1, 6 bases. Germline V gives CDR1 LNHDA, CDR2 SQIVND (reference sequence). The V gene lost 2 bases and the J gene lost 2 bases, with 13 bases spanning the gap. This CDR3 has 15 amino acids. The CDR3 spells CASSITGPPAYEQYF. For the CDR3, the DNA is TGTGCCAGTAGTATAACAGGGCCGCCTGCCTACGAGCAGTACTTC.

The chain joins TRBV10-1 to TRBJ2-3; 12 bases fit TRBD2. CDR1 WNHNN and CDR2 SYGVQD come from the germline V gene (reference sequence). The CDR3 length is 17 residues. Germline trimming cut 3 bases from V and 0 bases from J; bases unmatched to any gene: 4. The CDR3 DNA reads TGCGCCAGCAGTGACCCTAGCGGGAGGGCTAGCACAGATACGCAGTATTTT. It codes for CASSDPSGRASTDTQYF.

The rearrangement joins TRBV12-5 to TRBJ1-1, with D perhaps matching TRBD1 (6 bases). The germline CDR1 and CDR2 sequences are LGHNT and FRNRAP. The CDR3 is 15 residues long. V lost 1 base, J lost 4 bases, and 13 bases lay in between. In nucleotides, the CDR3 is TGTGCTAGTGGTTTGGGGCAGGGGAGAGGCACTGAAGCTTTCTTT. It is translated as CASGLGQGRGTEAFF.

The chain carries TRBV7-9 and TRBJ1-4, with unresolved D. Germline lookup yields CDR1 SEHNR and CDR2 FQNEAQ (reference sequence). The CDR3 is made up of 14 amino acids. Trimming left V 2 bases short and J 8 bases short, with 12 bases between. CDR3 nucleotide sequence: TGTGCCAGCAGCTTATTGGGGAGATGGGAAAAACTGTTTTTT. It codes for CASSLLGRWEKLFF.

Only a few counts were recorded for this clone. The V call is TRBV19, the J call TRBJ1-1; D is possibly TRBD1 (5 bases). In germline, CDR1 is LNHDA, CDR2 SQIVND (reference sequence). Trimming took off 6 bases at V and 9 bases at J, with 11 bases between the two ends. CDR3 length: 11 amino acids. CDR3: CASSETEQAFF. Here the CDR3 DNA reads TGTGCCAGTAGCGAGACAGAACAAGCTTTCTTT.

V gene TRBV9 combines with J gene TRBJ1-1; D possibly corresponds to TRBD1 (5 bases). The ends were cut back, 1 base at V and 5 bases at J, with 12 bases in the middle. This CDR3 region has 14 residues. Germline V CDR1 and CDR2: SGDLS, YYNGEE. Here the CDR3 reads CASSVRQGGTEAFF. The CDR3 region has the DNA TGTGCCAGCAGCGTAAGGCAGGGAGGGACTGAAGCTTTCTTT. The variable domain in full, completed from reference TRBV9 and TRBJ1-1, reads DSGVTQTPKHLITATGQRVTLRCSPRSGDLSVYWYQQSLDQGLQFLIQYYNGEERAKGNILERFSAQQFPDLHSELNLSSLELGDSALYFCASSVRQGGTEAFFGQGTRLTVV.

The chain combines TRBV5-4 with TRBJ2-2; TRBD1 matches 9 bases. Germline V gene sequence: CDR1 SGHNT, CDR2 YYREEE (reference sequence). The length of the CDR3 is 16 residues. V was pared by 4 bases and J by 2 bases, with 6 bases of the junction left unmatched. Written as DNA, the CDR3 is TGTGCCAGCAGCCCACAGGGGGCGCAAAACACCGGGGAGCTGTTTTTT. Its protein is CASSPQGAQNTGELFF.

The chain employs TRBV6-5 and TRBJ1-4; D unresolved. CDR3 length: 15 residues. The germline CDR1 and CDR2 sequences are MNHEY and SVGAGI. V shed 6 bases and J shed 0 bases, with 11 bases lying between them. In nucleotides, the CDR3 is TGTGCCAGCAGACCGGCGGGGTCAACTAATGAAAAACTGTTTTTT. It translates to CASRPAGSTNEKLFF.

This chain connects TRBV7-8 to TRBJ1-2; tentative D call: TRBD1 (6 bases). The V gene lost 5 bases and the J gene lost 0 bases, with 13 bases spanning the gap. Germline V gives CDR1 SGHVS, CDR2 FQNEAQ. CDR3 length: 15 residues. CDR3 amino acids: CASSVGQSSNYGYTF. The CDR3 DNA reads as TGTGCCAGCAGCGTAGGACAGAGTTCTAACTATGGCTACACCTTC.